Listed below are T cell receptor beta chains from one sample, sequenced in a study of CD8 T cells in ankylosing spondylitis. Each CDR3 protein is one row after TCRdb ran MiXCR on the 5' RACE reads. Of fewer than 750,000 distinct CDR3 sequences in the sample, under 20% are singletons; the top ten hold about 19%. Sample: blood, either unsorted or a sorted T cell fraction (not recorded which). These receptors were obtained from a male donor with ankylosing spondylitis. The CDR3 runs from the conserved cysteine through the conserved F or W. Expanded clones get a size class; other rows say once, few or many, or leave the size out.

j_call clone_size v_call cdr3_aa
TRBJ1-2 NA TRBV4-1 CASSQGRGGYTF
TRBJ1-1 NA TRBV27 CASSLGWTGDTEAFF
TRBJ2-4 few TRBV12-3/TRBV12-4 CASSLGGWGVAKNIQYF
TRBJ2-2 NA TRBV5-1 CASRSGTPNTGELFF
TRBJ2-1 NA TRBV7-9 CASSLAWGGQNDEQFF
TRBJ2-7 many TRBV4-3 CASSQDITYEQYF
TRBJ1-5 NA TRBV6-5 CASSWAENQPQHF
TRBJ2-3 NA TRBV10-3 CAISDRGNLDTQYF
TRBJ2-7 NA TRBV5-6 CASSLATGQGGSYEQYF
TRBJ2-7 few TRBV5-1 CASSPVTSGTYEQYF
TRBJ2-5 few TRBV12-3/TRBV12-4 CASSFRRTEEETQYF
TRBJ2-2 few TRBV6-1 CASRLAGGRAGELFF
TRBJ2-1 many TRBV29-1 CSVRSIGDEQFF
TRBJ1-1 few TRBV5-1 CASSLQVRDTEAFF
TRBJ2-7 NA TRBV7-2 CASSLASGGAGQAYEQYF
TRBJ2-6 NA TRBV5-5 CASSVLSGANVLTF
TRBJ2-3 few TRBV3-1 CASSQRGKDTQYF
TRBJ2-7 few TRBV18 CASSPLEGEFEQYF
TRBJ2-2 few TRBV3-1 CASSLYRTGELFF
TRBJ2-7 NA TRBV20-1 CSARAQGAIREQYF
TRBJ2-1 few TRBV10-2 CASSESMGTSGTNEQFF
TRBJ2-5 many TRBV10-3 CAIKAHSGKGEETQYF
TRBJ2-6 NA TRBV7-2 CASSPLLSRSGANVLTF
TRBJ2-1 few TRBV4-2 CASSARDIENEQFF
TRBJ2-7 many TRBV10-3 CAISEFEGASEQYF